The rows below give T cell receptor beta chains drawn from one sample of a study of shared clonotypes between healthy human individuals. Assay used: immunoSEQ multiplex PCR; TCRdb lists only in-frame clones, some missing. The table lists roughly 680,000 clones, roughly 72% of them singletons. Sequenced: memory CD4+ T cells sorted from blood. The source is a woman aged 25-40 years in good health. Each CDR3 is given with its conserved first and last residue. A D gene is named only where the DNA matches it firmly. Clone size, where shown, is once, few, many, or a class for clones that have expanded.

clone size	V gene	J gene	D gene	CDR3 protein	CDR3 DNA
.	TRBV5-1	TRBJ2-3	.	CASSETAHSTDTQYF	TGCGCCAGCAGCGAGACAGCACATAGCACAGATACGCAGTATTTT
many	TRBV6-1	TRBJ2-3	TRBD2	CASRLAGGSDTQYF	TGTGCCAGCCGGCTAGCGGGAGGGTCAGATACGCAGTATTTT
.	TRBV29-1	TRBJ1-2	.	CSVEDERDLRGYTF	TGCAGCGTTGAAGATGAAAGAGACCTGCGGGGCTACACCTTC
.	TRBV7-9	TRBJ2-1	TRBD2	CASSCAGVAGVYNEQFF	TGTGCCAGCAGCTGTGCCGGGGTAGCGGGAGTATACAATGAGCAGTTCTTC
.	TRBV6-6	TRBJ1-1	TRBD1	CASRSGGGSTEAFF	TGTGCCAGCAGGTCAGGGGGAGGGAGCACTGAAGCTTTCTTT
few	TRBV28	TRBJ1-2	.	CASSTHTLGHIYGYTF	TGTGCCAGCAGTACCCACACCCTGGGACACATCTATGGCTACACCTTC
.	TRBV30	TRBJ2-5	.	CAWKVPGRETQYF	TGTGCCTGGAAGGTCCCGGGTCGAGAGACCCAGTACTTC
few	TRBV29-1	TRBJ2-2	TRBD1	CSVYDRGRAGTGELFF	TGCAGCGTGTACGACAGGGGGCGGGCCGGGACCGGGGAGCTGTTTTTT
few	TRBV27	TRBJ2-7	.	CASSFYGSPNPHEQYF	TGTGCCAGCAGTTTCTATGGCTCCCCGAATCCCCACGAGCAGTACTTC
.	TRBV7-8	TRBJ1-1	.	CASSLAPSEGPNTEAFF	TGTGCCAGCAGCTTAGCCCCAAGTGAGGGGCCGAACACTGAAGCTTTCTTT
.	TRBV5-8	TRBJ1-2	TRBD1	CASSLTTGVRSYGYTF	TGTGCCAGCAGCTTGACAACAGGGGTTCGGAGCTATGGCTACACCTTC
.	TRBV27	TRBJ1-1	TRBD1	CASSFKGQGEAFF	TGTGCCAGCAGTTTCAAGGGACAGGGGGAAGCTTTCTTT
.	TRBV2	TRBJ2-1	.	CASSPEGGEQFF	TGTGCCAGCAGTCCTGAGGGAGGCGAGCAGTTCTTC
.	TRBV15	TRBJ2-5	TRBD1	CATSRGQDEPVNF	TGTGCCACCAGCAGGGGACAGGACGAACCAGTGAACTTC